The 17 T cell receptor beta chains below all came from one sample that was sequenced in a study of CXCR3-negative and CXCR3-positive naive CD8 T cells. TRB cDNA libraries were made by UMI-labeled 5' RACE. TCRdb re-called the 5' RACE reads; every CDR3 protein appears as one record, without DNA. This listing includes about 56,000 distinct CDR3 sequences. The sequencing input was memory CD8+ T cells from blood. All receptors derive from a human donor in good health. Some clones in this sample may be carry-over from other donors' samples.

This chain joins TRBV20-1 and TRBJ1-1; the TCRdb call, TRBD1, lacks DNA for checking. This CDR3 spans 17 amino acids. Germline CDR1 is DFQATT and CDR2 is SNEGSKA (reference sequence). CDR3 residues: CSASFQGVSIMNTEAFF.

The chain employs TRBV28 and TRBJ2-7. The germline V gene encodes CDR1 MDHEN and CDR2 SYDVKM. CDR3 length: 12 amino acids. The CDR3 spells CASSLSRVEQYF.

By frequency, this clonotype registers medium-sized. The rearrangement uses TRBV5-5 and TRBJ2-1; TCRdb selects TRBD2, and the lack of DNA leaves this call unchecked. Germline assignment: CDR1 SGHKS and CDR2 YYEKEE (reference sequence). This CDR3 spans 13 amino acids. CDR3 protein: CASSLTSGREQFF.

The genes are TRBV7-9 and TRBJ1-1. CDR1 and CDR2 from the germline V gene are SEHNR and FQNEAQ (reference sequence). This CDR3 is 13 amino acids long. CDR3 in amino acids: CASSSEGGEAAFF.

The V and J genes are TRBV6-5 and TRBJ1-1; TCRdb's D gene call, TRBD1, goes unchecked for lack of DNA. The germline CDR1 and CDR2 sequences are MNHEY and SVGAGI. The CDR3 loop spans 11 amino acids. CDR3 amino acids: CASKGRTEAFF.

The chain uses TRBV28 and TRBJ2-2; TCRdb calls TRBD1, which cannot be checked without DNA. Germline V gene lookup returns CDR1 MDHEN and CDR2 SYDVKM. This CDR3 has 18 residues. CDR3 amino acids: CASSTAFLDRGPTGELFF.

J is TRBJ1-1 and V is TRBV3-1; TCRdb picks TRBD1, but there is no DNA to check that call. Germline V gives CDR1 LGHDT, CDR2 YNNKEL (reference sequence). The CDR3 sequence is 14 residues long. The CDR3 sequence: CASSQDKGQRGAFF.

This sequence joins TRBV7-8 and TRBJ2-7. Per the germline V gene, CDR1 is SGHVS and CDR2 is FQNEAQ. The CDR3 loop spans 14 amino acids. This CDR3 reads CASSSGRWSYEQYF.

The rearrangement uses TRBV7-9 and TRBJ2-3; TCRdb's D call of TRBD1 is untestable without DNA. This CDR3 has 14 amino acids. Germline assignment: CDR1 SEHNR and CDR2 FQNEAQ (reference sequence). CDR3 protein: CASSFTPDTDTQYF.

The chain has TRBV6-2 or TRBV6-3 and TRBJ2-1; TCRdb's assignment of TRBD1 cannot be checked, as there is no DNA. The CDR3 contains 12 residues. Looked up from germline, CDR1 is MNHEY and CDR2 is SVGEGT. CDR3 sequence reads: CASSTGNNEQFF.

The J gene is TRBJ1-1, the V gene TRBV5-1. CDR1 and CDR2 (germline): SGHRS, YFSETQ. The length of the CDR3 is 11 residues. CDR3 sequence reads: CASSLAGVAFF.

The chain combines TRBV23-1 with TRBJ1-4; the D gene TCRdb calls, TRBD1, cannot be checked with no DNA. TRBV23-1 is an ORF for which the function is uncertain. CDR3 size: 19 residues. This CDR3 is CASSQSTSGTGGACEKLFF.

CDR3 residues: CASSLDSGVHYEQYF. The chain recombines TRBV5-1 with TRBJ2-7; as DNA is missing, the TRBD1 call by TCRdb cannot be tested. Per germline, CDR1 SGHRS and CDR2 YFSETQ. The CDR3 totals 15 residues.

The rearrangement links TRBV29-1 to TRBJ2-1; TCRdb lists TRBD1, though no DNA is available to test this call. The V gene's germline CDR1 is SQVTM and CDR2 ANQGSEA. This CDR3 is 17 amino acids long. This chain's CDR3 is CSVETAGGLGSYNEQFF.

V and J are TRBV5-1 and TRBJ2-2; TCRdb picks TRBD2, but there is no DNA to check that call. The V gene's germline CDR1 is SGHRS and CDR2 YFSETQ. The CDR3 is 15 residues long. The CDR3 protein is CASGSSGGLTGELFF.

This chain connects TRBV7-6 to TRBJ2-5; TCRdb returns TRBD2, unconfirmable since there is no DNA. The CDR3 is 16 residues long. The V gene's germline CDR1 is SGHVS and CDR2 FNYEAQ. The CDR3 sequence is CASSLGLAGGLETQYF.

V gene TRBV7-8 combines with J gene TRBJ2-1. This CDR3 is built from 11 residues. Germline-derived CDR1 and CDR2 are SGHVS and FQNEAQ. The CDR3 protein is CASSLGHGQFF.